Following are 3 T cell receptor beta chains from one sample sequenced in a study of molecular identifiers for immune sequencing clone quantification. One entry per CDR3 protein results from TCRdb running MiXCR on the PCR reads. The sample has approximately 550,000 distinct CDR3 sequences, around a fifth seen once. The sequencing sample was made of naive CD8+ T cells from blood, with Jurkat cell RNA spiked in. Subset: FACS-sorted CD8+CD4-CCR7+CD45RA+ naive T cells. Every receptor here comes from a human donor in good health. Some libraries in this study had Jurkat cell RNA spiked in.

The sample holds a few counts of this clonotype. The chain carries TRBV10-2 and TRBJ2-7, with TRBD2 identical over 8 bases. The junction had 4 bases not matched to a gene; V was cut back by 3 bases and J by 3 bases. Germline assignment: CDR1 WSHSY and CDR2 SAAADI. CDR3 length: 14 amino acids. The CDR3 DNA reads TGCGCCAGCAGTGACACAGGGACTAGCTACGAGCAGTACTTC. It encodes CASSDTGTSYEQYF.

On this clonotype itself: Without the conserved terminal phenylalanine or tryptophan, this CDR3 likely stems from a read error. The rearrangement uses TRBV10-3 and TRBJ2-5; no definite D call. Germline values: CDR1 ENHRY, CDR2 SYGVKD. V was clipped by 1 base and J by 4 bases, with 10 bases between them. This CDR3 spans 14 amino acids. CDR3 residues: CAISELGIPETQYS. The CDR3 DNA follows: TGTGCCATCAGTGAGTTAGGGATCCCAGAGACCCAGTACTCC.

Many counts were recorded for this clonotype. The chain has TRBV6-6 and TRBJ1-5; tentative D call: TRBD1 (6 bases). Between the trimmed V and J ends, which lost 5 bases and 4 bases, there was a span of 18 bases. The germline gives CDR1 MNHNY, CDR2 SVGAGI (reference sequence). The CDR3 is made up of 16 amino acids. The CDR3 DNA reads TGTGCCAGCAGTCTAAGCGGACAGTTCTCTAATCAGCCCCAGCATTTT. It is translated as CASSLSGQFSNQPQHF.